The table lists the clone carrying this T cell receptor (beta chain) with a few counts. Its antigen is still unknown. The entry originates in a study of chemoradiotherapy in HPV16-positive cancers. As for the study in general: Candidate HPV-specific T-cell clones and common TCR motifs came from functional assays in a couple of HPV16-positive patients.

This table comes from immunoSEQ multiplex PCR, and its TCRdb copy is limited to in-frame clones, with some not included. The sample lists around 68,000 clones; 88% were seen once. Overall study results and limits: Candidate HPV-specific clones and E7-related TCR motifs grew in tumor during treatment. HPV-responsive T-cell expansion during chemoradiotherapy was linked to improved recurrence-free survival in HPV16-positive patients. Functional assays defining HPV-specific T cells used only a couple of HPV16-positive patients.

The sequence came from a human donor with HPV-associated anogenital cancer. The sample in question was blood, obtained from a patient who underwent chemoradiotherapy.

The CDR3 loop is CASSGTSGGSETQYF. The CDR3 bases are TGTGCCAGCAGCGGGACTAGCGGGGGGTCGGAGACCCAGTACTTC. This chain links TRBV7-2 with TRBJ2-5; 15 bases are a match to TRBD2. Germline CDR1 reads SGHTA; CDR2 reads FQGNSA. CDR3 length equals 15 residues. The trim removed 5 bases at V and 5 bases at J, leaving 3 bases unmatched.